This passage covers 30 T cell receptor beta chains from one sample sequenced in a study of blood T cell repertoires in COVID-19. Profiling relied on immunoSEQ multiplex PCR, and the TCRdb table lists in-frame clones only, not all of them. This table has approximately 110,000 clones, around 85% appearing once. Material: peripheral blood. The source of these receptors is a human donor in a cohort sampled during active COVID-19.

This clone was recorded a few times. The rearrangement links TRBV7-9 to TRBJ1-5, with 9 bases matching TRBD1. CDR1 SEHNR and CDR2 FQNEAQ come from the germline V gene (reference sequence). The CDR3 runs to 15 residues. The junction had 6 bases not matched to a gene; V was cut back by 2 bases and J by 7 bases. As DNA, the CDR3 is TGTGCCAGCAGCTTATCGGGACAGGGTAGGCAGCCCCAGCATTTT. Its translation: CASSLSGQGRQPQHF.

This clone was seen more than once but under ten times. V usage is TRBV19 and J usage is TRBJ1-5; tentatively, D is TRBD1 (6 bases). V was pared by 6 bases and J by 0 bases, with 15 bases between. Germline assignment: CDR1 LNHDA and CDR2 SQIVND (reference sequence). CDR3 size: 16 residues. The CDR3 bases are TGTGCCAGTAGCAGCGGCGGGGGCTATAGCAATCAGCCCCAGCATTTT. It translates to CASSSGGGYSNQPQHF. The full variable domain, in which reference TRBV19 and TRBJ1-5 provide the parts outside the CDR3, is DGGITQSPKYLFRKEGQNVTLSCEQNLNHDAMYWYRQDPGQGLRLIYYSQIVNDFQKGDIAEGYSVSREKKESFPLTVTSAQKNPTAFYLCASSSGGGYSNQPQHFGDGTRLSIL.

V gene TRBV19 combines with J gene TRBJ1-6; D call uncertain. V lost 0 bases and J 7 bases, leaving 10 bases between the germline ends. The germline gives CDR1 LNHDA, CDR2 SQIVND (reference sequence). This CDR3 region has 15 residues. CDR3 DNA: TGTGCCAGTAGTATAGACGAGCGTATAAATTCACCCCTCCACTTT. Its translation is CASSIDERINSPLHF.

V and J are TRBV19 and TRBJ2-7, with 10 nucleotides matching TRBD1. The CDR3 length is 15 residues. Germline values: CDR1 LNHDA, CDR2 SQIVND (reference sequence). The J segment lost 4 bases and the V segment lost 5 bases, leaving 8 bases of the junction unmatched. The CDR3 region has the DNA TGTGCCAGTAGTGTCCCGGGACAGGGGAAATACGAGCAGTACTTC. Its translation is CASSVPGQGKYEQYF.

In this sample, this clone turned up a few times. V is TRBV28 and J is TRBJ1-5; tentative D call: TRBD1 (5 bases). Per germline, CDR1 MDHEN and CDR2 SYDVKM. Trimming stripped 2 bases from V and 0 bases from J, with 11 bases between. The CDR3 spans 16 residues. The CDR3 spells CASSLLGGASNQPQHF. The CDR3 nucleotides read TGTGCCAGCAGTTTACTTGGAGGGGCTAGCAATCAGCCCCAGCATTTT. Looking up the rest from reference TRBV28 and TRBJ1-5 gives the full variable domain: DVKVTQSSRYLVKRTGEKVFLECVQDMDHENMFWYRQDPGLGLRLIYFSYDVKMKEKGDIPEGYSVSREKKERFSLILESASTNQTSMYLCASSLLGGASNQPQHFGDGTRLSIL.

The chain has TRBV6-5 and TRBJ2-1, with D tentatively TRBD1 (5 bases). The V and J ends lost 2 bases and 4 bases respectively, with 9 bases between them. Germline V gives CDR1 MNHEY, CDR2 SVGAGI. CDR3 size: 14 residues. The CDR3 reads CASSYMDKYNEQFF. CDR3 sequence (DNA): TGTGCCAGCAGTTACATGGACAAGTACAATGAGCAGTTCTTC.

The chain recombines TRBV18 with TRBJ2-3, with 8 positions matching TRBD2. Germline V lookup: CDR1 KGHSH, CDR2 LQKENI. The CDR3 has 17 amino acids. V was clipped by 1 base and J by 0 bases; unmatched bases: 6. CDR3 nucleotide sequence: TGTGCCAGCTCACCACTCGTCGGGGGGGGAAGCACAGATACGCAGTATTTT. Translating it yields CASSPLVGGGSTDTQYF.

The V gene is TRBV19, the J gene TRBJ2-1; 8 nucleotides line up with TRBD1. The CDR3 is 16 amino acids. V lost 5 bases, J lost 0 bases, and 6 bases stayed unmatched. Germline CDR1 and CDR2: LNHDA and SQIVND (reference sequence). DNA of the CDR3: TGTGCCAGTAGTTCAAGACAGGGGTTCTCCTACAATGAGCAGTTCTTC. It yields the protein CASSSRQGFSYNEQFF.

The chain uses TRBV5-1 and TRBJ1-1, with a tentative D call TRBD1 (5 bases). Trimming cost V 7 bases and J 4 bases, with 11 bases left between them. The CDR3 runs 12 residues. CDR1 and CDR2 from the germline V gene are SGHRS and YFSETQ. The CDR3, as DNA: TGCGCCAGCCGGGGGGGAACCACTGAAGCTTTCTTT. Protein product: CASRGGTTEAFF.

This chain links TRBV4-1 with TRBJ2-3; TRBD1 matches 10 bases. This CDR3 comprises 17 residues. Per germline, CDR1 MGHRA and CDR2 YSYEKL. V lost 3 bases, J lost 3 bases, and 9 bases stayed unmatched. CDR3 protein: CASSQSQGTGVTDTQYF. The CDR3 DNA follows: TGCGCCAGCAGCCAGAGCCAGGGGACAGGGGTTACAGATACGCAGTATTTT.

This chain links TRBV29-1 with TRBJ2-1, with 8 bases fitting TRBD2. The germline CDR1 and CDR2 sequences are SQVTM and ANQGSEA. The CDR3 spans 12 residues. V was pared by 6 bases and J by 10 bases, with 8 bases of the junction left unmatched. CDR3: CSVASGPREQFF. CDR3 sequence (DNA): TGCAGCGTAGCTAGCGGGCCTCGGGAGCAGTTCTTC.

The genes are TRBV7-9 and TRBJ2-3, with 7 bases identical to TRBD2. Germline CDR1 is SEHNR and CDR2 is FQNEAQ (reference sequence). Unmatched junction bases numbered 2, after V lost 5 bases and J lost 3 bases. The CDR3 has 13 amino acids. CDR3 sequence: CASSRGGTDTQYF. CDR3 nucleotides: TGTGCCAGCAGCCGCGGGGGAACAGATACGCAGTATTTT.

This rearrangement joins TRBV7-9 to TRBJ1-6; D call uncertain. The V gene lost 1 base and the J gene lost 6 bases, with 7 bases spanning the gap. CDR3 length: 14 amino acids. Germline assignment: CDR1 SEHNR and CDR2 FQNEAQ (reference sequence). CDR3 in amino acids: CASSLGQFNSPLHF. The DNA for the CDR3 is TGTGCCAGCAGCTTAGGTCAATTTAATTCACCCCTCCACTTT.

The chain links TRBV3-1 (or the pseudogene TRBV3-2) to TRBJ1-2; D possibly corresponds to TRBD1 (5 bases). The CDR3 covers 14 residues. The V end was cut by 3 bases, the J end by 8 bases, with 16 bases between. Germline CDR1 reads LGHDT; CDR2 reads YNNKEL (reference sequence). This CDR3 is CASSHLDTPRGYTF. The DNA for the CDR3 is TGTGCCAGCAGCCATCTGGACACCCCTCGGGGCTACACCTTC.

This chain joins TRBV29-1 and TRBJ1-2, with TRBD1 identical over 7 bases. The CDR3 runs 14 residues. The junction had 8 bases not matched to a gene; V was cut back by 3 bases and J by 4 bases. The V gene's germline CDR1 is SQVTM and CDR2 ANQGSEA. CDR3 nucleotides: TGCAGCGTTGATTCGTCAGGGGGAGGCTATGGCTACACCTTC. Translation gives CSVDSSGGGYGYTF.

The V call is TRBV19, the J call TRBJ1-5; D call uncertain. Germline CDR1 and CDR2: LNHDA and SQIVND (reference sequence). This CDR3 spans 15 amino acids. The germline V and J ends were trimmed by 3 bases and 2 bases, with 11 bases remaining between them. The CDR3 loop reads CASSMKEDGNQPQHF. Written as DNA, the CDR3 is TGTGCCAGTAGTATGAAGGAGGACGGCAATCAGCCCCAGCATTTT. Based on the CDR3 plus reference TRBV19 and TRBJ1-5, the full variable domain is DGGITQSPKYLFRKEGQNVTLSCEQNLNHDAMYWYRQDPGQGLRLIYYSQIVNDFQKGDIAEGYSVSREKKESFPLTVTSAQKNPTAFYLCASSMKEDGNQPQHFGDGTRLSIL.

This sequence joins TRBV9 and TRBJ2-1; weak D call: TRBD2 (6 bases). The CDR3 is made up of 15 amino acids. The V gene lost 2 bases and the J gene lost 5 bases, with 14 bases spanning the gap. The germline gives CDR1 SGDLS, CDR2 YYNGEE. The CDR3 spells CASSVTSSGDNEQFF. DNA of the CDR3: TGTGCCAGCAGCGTTACTAGCTCGGGGGACAATGAGCAGTTCTTC.

The chain employs TRBV5-8 and TRBJ2-1; 8 bases are shared with TRBD2. Germline loops: CDR1 SGHTS, CDR2 YDEGEE. The length of the CDR3 is 14 residues. Trimming cost V 6 bases and J 5 bases; bases outside gene matches: 7. The CDR3 reads CASKPRGGHNEQFF. DNA for the CDR3: TGTGCCAGCAAGCCCCGGGGGGGTCACAATGAGCAGTTCTTC.

The V gene is TRBV10-1, the J gene TRBJ1-1, with 7 bases fitting TRBD1. The CDR3 is made up of 13 amino acids. The germline gives CDR1 WNHNN, CDR2 SYGVQD (reference sequence). The junction had 5 bases not matched to a gene; V was cut back by 6 bases and J by 4 bases. This CDR3 reads CASRRDSITEAFF. Here the CDR3 DNA reads TGCGCCAGCAGGAGGGACAGCATCACTGAAGCTTTCTTT.

This chain joins TRBV5-1 and TRBJ2-5; 9 positions agree with TRBD1. The germline CDR1 and CDR2 sequences are SGHRS and YFSETQ. The CDR3 has 14 residues. J gave up 3 bases and V 0 bases, and 0 bases lay outside the gene matches. The CDR3 sequence: CASSLGTGEETQYF. CDR3 nucleotide sequence: TGCGCCAGCAGCTTGGGGACAGGGGAAGAGACCCAGTACTTC.

The chain employs TRBV28 and TRBJ2-7; D possibly corresponds to TRBD2 (5 bases). The CDR3 is 14 amino acids. V lost 5 bases and J 2 bases, leaving 13 bases between the germline ends. Germline V gives CDR1 MDHEN, CDR2 SYDVKM. The DNA for the CDR3 is TGTGCCAGCAGTCCACCCGCCGGGGCCTACGAGCAGTACTTC. Translation gives CASSPPAGAYEQYF.

V and J are TRBV5-1 and TRBJ2-2; the D gene is possibly TRBD1 (6 bases). The germline V gene encodes CDR1 SGHRS and CDR2 YFSETQ. The V and J ends lost 3 bases and 4 bases respectively, with 13 bases between them. The CDR3 is made up of 15 amino acids. In DNA form, the CDR3 reads TGCGCCAGCAGCTACCGTGGGACAACCACCGGGGAGCTGTTTTTT. Encoded protein: CASSYRGTTTGELFF. Together with reference TRBV5-1 and TRBJ2-2, the CDR3 gives the full variable domain: KAGVTQTPRYLIKTRGQQVTLSCSPISGHRSVSWYQQTPGQGLQFLFEYFSETQRNKGNFPGRFSGRQFSNSRSEMNVSTLELGDSALYLCASSYRGTTTGELFFGEGSRLTVL.

The sample holds a few counts of this clone. J is TRBJ1-5 and V is TRBV7-8; the match to TRBD1 covers 9 bases. The CDR3 has 15 amino acids. With V trimmed by 5 bases and J by 2 bases, 4 bases remained unmatched. CDR1 is SGHVS and CDR2 is FQNEAQ in the germline V gene. The CDR3 here is CASSPRTGGNQPQHF. In DNA form, the CDR3 reads TGTGCCAGCAGCCCTAGGACAGGGGGCAATCAGCCCCAGCATTTT.

V usage is TRBV14 and J usage is TRBJ2-2; D unclear. The germline V gene encodes CDR1 SGHDN and CDR2 FVKESK. Trimming cost V 3 bases and J 3 bases, with 11 bases left between them. This CDR3 has 15 residues. In nucleotides, the CDR3 is TGTGCCAGCAGCCAGGCCTCCTTTCACACCGGGGAGCTGTTTTTT. The encoded protein is CASSQASFHTGELFF.

The rearrangement uses TRBV30 and TRBJ1-1; TRBD1 agrees at 9 bases. J lost 1 base, V lost 2 bases, and 5 bases had no gene match. The CDR3 extends over 15 amino acids. CDR1 is GTSNPN, CDR2 SVGIG, per germline (reference sequence). CDR3 protein: CAWSLRQGGNTEAFF. The CDR3 region has the DNA TGTGCCTGGAGTCTCAGACAGGGGGGGAACACTGAAGCTTTCTTT.

The CDR3 DNA reads as TGTGCCAGCAGCCCACTTCGGGGATCCTACAATGAGCAGTTCTTC. The encoded protein is CASSPLRGSYNEQFF. V gene TRBV7-2 combines with J gene TRBJ2-1; maybe TRBD2 (5 bases). This CDR3 is built from 15 residues. V was shortened by 5 bases and J by 1 base, with 12 bases between the two germline ends. The V gene's germline CDR1 is SGHTA and CDR2 FQGNSA.

This chain joins TRBV28 and TRBJ1-5; D is perhaps TRBD1 (5 bases). V was trimmed by 2 bases and J by 3 bases, leaving 14 bases between them. The CDR3 runs 16 residues. Germline CDR1 reads MDHEN; CDR2 reads SYDVKM. This chain's CDR3 is CASSLGPRQYNQPQHF. The CDR3 DNA reads TGTGCCAGCAGTTTAGGCCCTCGACAGTACAATCAGCCCCAGCATTTT.

V is TRBV6-5 and J is TRBJ1-1; maybe TRBD1 (6 bases). Trimming stripped 2 bases from V and 4 bases from J, with 14 bases between. From germline, CDR1 is MNHEY and CDR2 SVGAGI. CDR3 length: 15 residues. CDR3 in DNA: TGTGCCAGCAGTTACCTCGACCGGGGGGCCACTGAAGCTTTCTTT. Encoded protein: CASSYLDRGATEAFF.

This clone was seen just once. The CDR3 nucleotides read TGTGCCAGCAGTGTCCAGCGGGGGGGCTCCTACAATGAGCAGTTCTTC. Translated, it gives CASSVQRGGSYNEQFF. The rearrangement links TRBV6-1 to TRBJ2-1, with 10 bases fitting TRBD2. Germline values: CDR1 MNHNS, CDR2 SASEGT. Germline trimming cut 4 bases from V and 0 bases from J; bases unmatched to any gene: 3. The CDR3 totals 16 residues.

The gene calls are TRBV9 and TRBJ1-1, with a weak D call TRBD1 (6 bases). The CDR3 is made up of 16 amino acids. The V end lost 4 bases, the J end lost 1 base, and 17 bases lay between the germline ends. Germline V lookup: CDR1 SGDLS, CDR2 YYNGEE. The CDR3 region is CASSPSSRGGNTEAFF. The CDR3 DNA follows: TGTGCCAGCAGCCCAAGCTCCAGGGGCGGGAACACTGAAGCTTTCTTT.